What follows are 14 T cell receptor beta chains derived from one specimen sequenced in a study of cytomegalovirus exposure and HLA in healthy donors. Only in-frame clones appear in the TCRdb table, and some are missing; sequencing was by immunoSEQ multiplex PCR. The sample lists some 190,000 clones; about nine tenths were seen once. Sequencing input: PBMCs. Receptor source: a man aged 30-40 years in good health and CMV-seropositive.

V gene TRBV6-5 combines with J gene TRBJ2-7, with D possibly being TRBD2 (5 bases). The CDR3 runs 15 residues. Germline-derived CDR1 and CDR2 are MNHEY and SVGAGI. Trimming removed 0 bases from V and 2 bases from J, with 11 bases in between. CDR3 coding DNA: TGTGCCAGCAGTTACTCGAACGGAGGAGCCTACGAGCAGTACTTC. Its translation is CASSYSNGGAYEQYF.

The chain uses TRBV4-1 and TRBJ2-7, with 10 bases matching TRBD2. Germline-derived CDR1 and CDR2 are MGHRA and YSYEKL. V trimming: 0 bases; J trimming: 2 bases; junction bases outside the gene matches: 10. The CDR3 loop spans 18 amino acids. The CDR3: CASSQEFLAGVIAYEQYF. CDR3 DNA: TGCGCCAGCAGCCAAGAGTTTCTAGCGGGAGTAATTGCCTACGAGCAGTACTTC.

This chain joins TRBV6-1 and TRBJ1-3; weak D call: TRBD1 (6 bases). Per germline, CDR1 MNHNS and CDR2 SASEGT. V was pared by 6 bases and J by 0 bases, with 12 bases between. This CDR3 is 15 amino acids long. CDR3 DNA: TGTGCCAGCAGCCCACAGGGCTACTCTGGAAACACCATATATTTT. As protein: CASSPQGYSGNTIYF.

The chain recombines TRBV12-5 with TRBJ2-7; either TRBD1 or TRBD2 may fit D (6 bases each). Trimming cost V 6 bases and J 3 bases, with 24 bases left between them. CDR3 size: 17 residues. The germline V gene has CDR1 LGHNT and CDR2 FRNRAP. CDR3 in amino acids: CASGEGEVYPGHYEQYF. For the CDR3, the DNA is TGTGCTAGTGGCGAGGGGGAGGTTTACCCGGGCCACTACGAGCAGTACTTC. Supplemented by reference TRBV12-5 and TRBJ2-7, the full variable domain reads DARVTQTPRHKVTEMGQEVTMRCQPILGHNTVFWYRQTMMQGLELLAYFRNRAPLDDSGMPKDRFSAEMPDATLATLKIQPSEPRDSAVYFCASGEGEVYPGHYEQYFGPGTRLTVT.

This chain's CDR3 is CASSFERNEKLFF. CDR3 nucleotides: TGCGCCAGCAGCTTCGAACGAAATGAAAAACTGTTTTTT. The chain uses TRBV5-1 and TRBJ1-4; no reliable D call. The CDR3 totals 13 residues. Germline V gives CDR1 SGHRS, CDR2 YFSETQ. The V gene lost 2 bases and the J gene lost 5 bases, with 7 bases spanning the gap.

The rearrangement links TRBV5-1 to TRBJ2-3; TRBD2 is a possible D gene (6 bases). Germline V CDR1 and CDR2: SGHRS, YFSETQ. Trimming pared 0 bases from V and 2 bases from J, leaving 13 bases between. The CDR3 length is 16 residues. The CDR3 spells CASSLAAGLSTDTQYF. As DNA, the CDR3 is TGCGCCAGCAGCTTGGCTGCCGGACTATCCACAGATACGCAGTATTTT.

Turning to this clone: Other DNA sequences of this sample code for an identical CDR3. The CDR3 region has the DNA TGTGCCAGTAGTGGCCTAGCGGTAAGCTCCTACAATGAGCAGTTCTTC. This sequence encodes CASSGLAVSSYNEQFF. The rearrangement uses TRBV19 and TRBJ2-1; 7 bases are a match to TRBD2. Trimming took 5 bases from V and 0 from J; bases not matched to a gene: 7. Per the germline V gene, CDR1 is LNHDA and CDR2 is SQIVND (reference sequence). The CDR3 consists of 16 residues.

The V gene is TRBV7-9, the J gene TRBJ1-5; no reliable D call. The V gene lost 3 bases and the J gene lost 3 bases, with 6 bases spanning the gap. There are 13 residues in the CDR3. CDR1 is SEHNR and CDR2 is FQNEAQ in the germline V gene (reference sequence). The CDR3 reads CASSFSPNQPQHF. In DNA, the CDR3 is TGTGCCAGCAGCTTCTCCCCCAATCAGCCCCAGCATTTT.

V is TRBV28 and J is TRBJ2-3; D gene unclear. Trimming removed 3 bases from V and 5 bases from J, with 3 bases in between. Germline V lookup: CDR1 MDHEN, CDR2 SYDVKM. The CDR3 is 11 amino acids. CDR3 in amino acids: CASSFLDTQYF. The CDR3 DNA is TGTGCCAGCAGTTTCTTAGATACGCAGTATTTT.

This chain uses TRBV20-1 with TRBJ2-5; D gene ambiguous. Trimming took off 1 base at V and 5 bases at J, with 5 bases between the two ends. From germline, CDR1 is DFQATT and CDR2 SNEGSKA (reference sequence). The CDR3 is 11 residues long. CDR3 coding DNA: TGCAGTGCTAGAGGGCCGGAGACCCAGTACTTC. This sequence encodes CSARGPETQYF.

The chain is built from TRBV4-2 and TRBJ2-3, with 7 bases identical to TRBD1. The CDR3 totals 17 residues. Germline V CDR1 and CDR2: LGHNA, YNFKEQ. V trimming: 1 base; J trimming: 5 bases; junction bases outside the gene matches: 12. Written as DNA, the CDR3 is TGTGCCAGCAGCCAAGCCTTACCGGGACAGACAAAAGATACGCAGTATTTT. Its protein is CASSQALPGQTKDTQYF.

V and J are TRBV28 and TRBJ2-7; the D is unclear. Germline CDR1 and CDR2: MDHEN and SYDVKM. With 6 bases removed from V and 7 bases from J, the gap between germline ends came to 10 bases. The CDR3 has 11 amino acids. The chain's CDR3 is CASSVQREQYF. DNA of the CDR3: TGTGCCAGCAGCGTACAGAGGGAGCAGTACTTC.

The chain links TRBV1 to TRBJ1-1; the DNA was not used to check the table's D call, TRBD1. TRBV1 is noted as a pseudogene. The CDR3 has 13 residues. CDR3 sequence reads: CTSLGHENTEAFF. The DNA for the CDR3 is TGCACCAGCCTCGGACACGAGAACACTGAAGCTTTCTTT.

V usage is TRBV11-1 and J usage is TRBJ2-3, with D possibly matching TRBD1 (6 bases). CDR3 length: 15 residues. V lost 4 bases to trimming and J lost 1 base, with 12 bases between them. Germline assignment: CDR1 SGHAT and CDR2 FQDESV (reference sequence). The CDR3 DNA reads TGTGCCAGCAGCTCCCAGGGGCAGGGCACAGATACGCAGTATTTT. Translation gives CASSSQGQGTDTQYF. Full variable domain (remainder filled in from reference TRBV11-1 and TRBJ2-3): EAEVAQSPRYKITEKSQAVAFWCDPISGHATLYWYRQILGQGPELLVQFQDESVVDDSQLPKDRFSAERLKGVDSTLKIQPAELGDSAMYLCASSSQGQGTDTQYFGPGTRLTVL.